This T cell receptor beta chain emerged from a study of T cells in Graves' hyperthyroidism and ophthalmopathy. Exclusion of patients followed from uncontrolled infection, other autoimmune disease, pregnancy or lactation. V was clipped by 2 bases and J by 1 base, with 17 bases between them. The CDR3 length is 17 residues. As for this clonotype: The antigen remains undetermined.

Amplification of TCR beta CDR3 regions was performed using RNA transcripts as template. The TCR CDR3 first-round RT-PCR relied on the HTBI primer set. TCRdb passed the multiplex PCR reads through MiXCR, listing each CDR3 protein once. The sample has some 360,000 distinct CDR3 sequences, roughly 20% seen once; the top ten hold about 14%. Study-wide points: Blood also carried most thyroid clonotypes expanded above 0.001. Before onset, by a median of around six months, the model predicted ophthalmopathy. Separation of ophthalmopathy from stable hyperthyroidism was achieved by a 13 V-J model.

This clonotype was obtained from a woman between 40 and 50 years old with Graves' ophthalmopathy. The sequencing sample was made of blood. This chain joins TRBV12-3 or TRBV12-4 and TRBJ1-1; D is undetermined. CDR3 DNA: TGTGCCAGCAGTTTAACTTTAGTGGGCAGAGCGAACACTGAAGCTTTCTTT. Encoded protein: CASSLTLVGRANTEAFF.